Sequencing of this T cell receptor beta chain was carried out in a study of shared clonotypes between healthy human individuals. Study outcomes and limitations: Deeper or shallower sequencing was expected to change how clonotypes are shared among donors.

The protocol was immunoSEQ multiplex PCR, while the TCRdb copy is restricted to in-frame clones and leaves out a portion. The repertoire consists of about 2.4 million clones, with more than 85% occurring once and the leading ten covering about 0.38%. For this clone: Its antigen is unknown.

All donors were healthy HIV-negative adults lacking recent acute infections or vaccinations. CDR3 length: 15 residues. Per the germline V gene, CDR1 is SGHTA and CDR2 is FQGTGA. The V segment lost 5 bases and the J segment 4 bases; nucleotides outside the gene matches: 7. The genes are TRBV7-3 and TRBJ2-3; 9 bases line up with TRBD2. The clonotype originates from a man aged 18 to 30 in good health. Some clones in this sample may be carry-over from other donors' samples. Sample: naive CD4+ T cells from PBMCs. Described subset: CD45RA+ positively selected. The CDR3 nucleotides are TGTGCCAGCAGCCATCGGCGGGAGGGCGCAGATACGCAGTATTTT. This translates into CASSHRREGADTQYF.